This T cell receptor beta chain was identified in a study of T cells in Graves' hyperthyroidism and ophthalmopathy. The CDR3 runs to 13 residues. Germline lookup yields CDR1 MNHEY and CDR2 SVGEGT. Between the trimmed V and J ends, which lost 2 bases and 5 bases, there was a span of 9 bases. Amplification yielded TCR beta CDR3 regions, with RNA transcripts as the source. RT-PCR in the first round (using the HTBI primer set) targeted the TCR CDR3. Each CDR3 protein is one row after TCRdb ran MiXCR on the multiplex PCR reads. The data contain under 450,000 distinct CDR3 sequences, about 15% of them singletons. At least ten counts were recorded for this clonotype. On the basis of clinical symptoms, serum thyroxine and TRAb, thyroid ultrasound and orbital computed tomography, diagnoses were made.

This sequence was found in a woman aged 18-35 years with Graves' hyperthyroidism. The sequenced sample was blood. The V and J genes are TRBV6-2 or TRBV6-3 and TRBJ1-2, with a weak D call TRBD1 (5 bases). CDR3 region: CASSYGQLYGYTF. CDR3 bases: TGTGCCAGCAGTTACGGACAACTTTATGGCTACACCTTC.